A selection of T cell receptor beta chains follows, all from one sample in a study of CD8 T cells in ankylosing spondylitis. TCRdb called the 5' RACE reads again in MiXCR, with one record for every CDR3 protein. The profile shows a few hundred thousand distinct CDR3 sequences, about a sixth of them singletons. Material for sequencing was blood, either unsorted or a sorted T cell fraction (not recorded which). Receptors originate from a male donor with ankylosing spondylitis or in good health (not recorded which). Each CDR3 is given with its conserved first and last residue. A D gene is named only where the DNA matches it firmly. The size field is filled for only some rows; it gives once, few, many or a size class.

>TRBJ1-3|few|-|TRBV27
CASSLGGVGRHPGDTIYF
TGTGCCAGCAGTTTGGGGGGGGTGGGCCGTCATCCCGGAGACACCATATATTTT
>TRBJ2-1|few|-|TRBV18
CASSPDNNEQFF
TGTGCCAGCTCACCAGACAACAATGAGCAGTTCTTC
>TRBJ2-7|few|-|TRBV4-1
CASSQVLRGAYEQYF
TGCGCCAGCAGCCAAGTTCTACGGGGAGCCTACGAGCAGTACTTC
>TRBJ2-3|few|TRBD2|TRBV4-3
CASSQDRGLAGDTQYF
TGCGCCAGCAGCCAAGATAGGGGACTAGCGGGAGATACGCAGTATTTT
>TRBJ2-5|few|TRBD1|TRBV7-8
CASSSWTGARETQYF
TGTGCCAGCAGCTCTTGGACAGGGGCAAGGGAGACCCAGTACTTC
>TRBJ2-7|few|TRBD2|TRBV12-3/TRBV12-4
CASRGGDVRYEQYF
TGTGCCAGCAGGGGGGGGGACGTTCGCTACGAGCAGTACTTC
>TRBJ2-1|-|-|TRBV9
CASSPRSGQTSESSYNEQFF
TGTGCCAGCAGCCCCCGATCGGGACAGACTAGCGAGAGCTCCTACAATGAGCAGTTCTTC
>TRBJ2-7|-|-|TRBV4-3
CASSQWDTAYEQYF
TGCGCCAGCAGCCAATGGGACACCGCCTACGAGCAGTACTTC
>TRBJ1-4|-|TRBD1|TRBV24-1
CATSDPPGQGATNEKLFF
TGTGCCACCAGTGATCCACCGGGACAGGGGGCAACTAATGAAAAACTGTTTTTT
>TRBJ2-1|few|-|TRBV28
CATTRSSYLGNEQFF
TGTGCCACCACCCGGAGTAGCTATTTGGGCAATGAGCAGTTCTTC
>TRBJ2-7|-|-|TRBV6-2/TRBV6-3
CASSYSSLRPYYEQYF
TGTGCCAGCAGTTACTCATCACTGAGGCCATACTACGAGCAGTACTTC
>TRBJ2-1|-|TRBD2|TRBV11-2
CASSWAFEGTSGYNEQFF
TGTGCCAGCAGCTGGGCGTTTGAGGGGACTAGCGGCTACAATGAGCAGTTCTTC
>TRBJ2-7|-|-|TRBV20-1
CSARAPQANYEQYF
TGCAGTGCTAGAGCGCCACAGGCAAACTACGAGCAGTACTTC
>TRBJ2-1|few|-|TRBV27
CASSLTPVNEQFF
TGTGCCAGCAGTTTAACCCCCGTTAATGAGCAGTTCTTC
>TRBJ2-4|few|TRBD2|TRBV11-2
CASSLGRGELQNIQYF
TGTGCCAGCAGCTTAGGTCGGGGGGAATTGCAAAACATTCAGTACTTC
>TRBJ2-5|-|-|TRBV7-3
CASSPDNQETQYF
TGTGCCAGCAGCCCGGACAATCAAGAGACCCAGTACTTC
>TRBJ2-7|many|TRBD2|TRBV20-1
CSASISGAPSEQYF
TGCAGTGCTTCTATTAGCGGGGCCCCCTCCGAGCAGTACTTC
>TRBJ2-1|-|TRBD1|TRBV29-1
CSVQDRGPNEQFF
TGCAGCGTTCAAGACAGGGGCCCCAATGAGCAGTTCTTC
>TRBJ2-7|-|TRBD2|TRBV2
CASKRSGSSYEQYF
TGTGCCAGCAAGCGGAGCGGGAGCTCCTACGAGCAGTACTTC
>TRBJ2-7|-|TRBD2|TRBV5-1
CASSWTSGNEQYF
TGCGCCAGCAGCTGGACTAGCGGGAACGAGCAGTACTTC
>TRBJ1-1|many|TRBD1|TRBV5-1
CASSLTGAREAFF
TGCGCCAGCAGCTTGACAGGGGCGCGAGAAGCTTTCTTT
>TRBJ2-7|few|TRBD2|TRBV3-1
CASSQDSLAGDEQYF
TGTGCCAGCAGCCAAGATAGCCTAGCGGGAGACGAGCAGTACTTC
>TRBJ2-7|few|-|TRBV27
CASSTGLGYEQYF
TGTGCCAGCTCCACAGGGCTCGGATACGAGCAGTACTTC
>TRBJ2-3|few|-|TRBV29-1
CSVRTGRGTDTQYF
TGCAGCGTTCGAACAGGAAGGGGGACAGATACGCAGTATTTT
>TRBJ1-1|many|-|TRBV7-9
CASSPGQSAEAFF
TGTGCCAGCAGCCCCGGACAGTCAGCTGAAGCTTTCTTT
>TRBJ2-3|few|-|TRBV10-3
CAINEGVGDADTQYF
TGTGCCATCAATGAAGGGGTGGGAGACGCAGATACGCAGTATTTT
>TRBJ1-6|-|-|TRBV4-1
CASSQLPEVEWDSPLHF
TGCGCCAGCAGCCAACTACCGGAGGTAGAGTGGGATTCACCCCTCCACTTT
>TRBJ2-7|-|TRBD1|TRBV28
CASSPGDSFYEQYF
TGTGCCAGCAGTCCAGGGGACAGCTTCTACGAGCAGTACTTC
>TRBJ2-4|few|-|TRBV12-3/TRBV12-4
CAIRGGLKNIQYF
TGTGCCATCCGAGGGGGGCTCAAAAACATTCAGTACTTC
>TRBJ2-7|many|TRBD2|TRBV7-2
CASSLDGSGRVAEQYF
TGTGCCAGCAGCTTAGATGGTAGCGGGAGGGTAGCCGAGCAGTACTTC
>TRBJ1-3|-|TRBD1|TRBV27
CASSTRQGTRISDTIYF
TGTGCCAGCAGTACTAGACAGGGGACCAGGATTTCGGACACCATATATTTT
>TRBJ2-1|many|TRBD2|TRBV4-3
CASSQDNGGSPYNEQFF
TGCGCCAGCAGCCAAGATAATGGCGGGAGCCCCTACAATGAGCAGTTCTTC
>TRBJ2-1|many|-|TRBV6-5
CASSYSGSSYNEQFF
TGTGCCAGCAGTTACTCAGGGAGCTCCTACAATGAGCAGTTCTTC
>TRBJ2-7|few|-|TRBV10-2
CASSELLTLHEQYF
TGCGCCAGCAGTGAGTTACTAACCCTCCACGAGCAGTACTTC
>TRBJ2-3|-|TRBD2|TRBV7-2
CASSWTSGPADTQYF
TGTGCCAGCAGCTGGACTAGCGGGCCGGCAGATACGCAGTATTTT
>TRBJ2-7|few|TRBD2|TRBV12-3/TRBV12-4
CASSFLAGGYEQYF
TGTGCCAGCAGTTTTCTAGCGGGAGGCTACGAGCAGTACTTC
>TRBJ2-5|few|TRBD2|TRBV7-9
CASSFGGAGETQYF
TGTGCCAGCAGCTTCGGGGGGGCGGGAGAGACCCAGTACTTC
>TRBJ1-5|few|-|TRBV19
CASSIISQPQHF
TGTGCCAGTAGTATCATCTCTCAGCCCCAGCATTTT
>TRBJ2-5|-|-|TRBV15
CATGVPTTQETQYF
TGTGCCACCGGCGTGCCTACTACGCAAGAGACCCAGTACTTC
>TRBJ1-1|-|-|TRBV19
CASSIAKLDTEAFF
TGTGCCAGTAGTATCGCAAAATTGGATACTGAAGCTTTCTTT
>TRBJ2-2|many|-|TRBV7-8
CASSLGFTGELFF
TGTGCCAGCAGCTTGGGCTTCACCGGGGAGCTGTTTTTT
>TRBJ2-2|few|-|TRBV5-1
CASSNTGYPGELFF
TGCGCCAGCAGCAATACAGGGTACCCCGGGGAGCTGTTTTTT
>TRBJ2-1|-|-|TRBV27
CASSLSGRLSYNEQFF
TGTGCCAGCAGTTTATCGGGCAGGCTCTCCTACAATGAGCAGTTCTTC
>TRBJ1-2|-|-|TRBV4-1
CASSQEGRWGDGYTF
TGCGCCAGCAGCCAAGAAGGACGGTGGGGAGATGGCTACACCTTC
>TRBJ2-5|few|-|TRBV12-3/TRBV12-4
CASSSSPGQGQETQYF
TGTGCCAGCAGCTCTTCCCCGGGACAAGGGCAAGAGACCCAGTACTTC
>TRBJ2-4|-|-|TRBV7-3
CASSLLAGPGSVQYF
TGTGCCAGCAGCTTATTGGCCGGGCCTGGGAGCGTTCAGTACTTC
>TRBJ2-3|-|-|TRBV6-1
CASAGQQSTDTQYF
TGTGCCAGCGCGGGACAGCAGAGCACAGATACGCAGTATTTT
>TRBJ2-1|many|TRBD2|TRBV14
CASSHRGVLAGEQFF
TGTGCCAGCAGCCACCGAGGGGTATTAGCGGGCGAGCAGTTCTTC
>TRBJ2-1|-|-|TRBV6-5
CASSSGSSGYNEQFF
TGTGCCAGCAGTTCCGGGAGTAGTGGATACAATGAGCAGTTCTTC
>TRBJ2-2|-|TRBD2|TRBV20-1
CSARDRAGGIGELFF
TGCAGTGCTAGAGATCGAGCGGGAGGAATCGGGGAGCTGTTTTTT
>TRBJ2-3|-|-|TRBV7-9
CASSLEGGAADTQYF
TGTGCCAGCAGCTTAGAGGGGGGCGCCGCAGATACGCAGTATTTT
>TRBJ1-2|many|TRBD1|TRBV27
CASRSERDRGYGYTF
TGTGCCAGCAGATCGGAACGGGACAGGGGCTATGGCTACACCTTC
>TRBJ2-7|many|-|TRBV27
CASSDLDGLYEQYF
TGTGCCAGCAGTGACTTGGACGGCCTCTACGAGCAGTACTTC
>TRBJ2-1|-|TRBD2|TRBV11-2
CASTPWTSGARNEQFF
TGTGCCAGCACGCCCTGGACTAGCGGGGCGAGGAATGAGCAGTTCTTC
>TRBJ2-3|few|TRBD2|TRBV12-3/TRBV12-4
CASSNSGTLDTQYF
TGTGCCAGCAGCAATAGCGGGACTCTAGATACGCAGTATTTT